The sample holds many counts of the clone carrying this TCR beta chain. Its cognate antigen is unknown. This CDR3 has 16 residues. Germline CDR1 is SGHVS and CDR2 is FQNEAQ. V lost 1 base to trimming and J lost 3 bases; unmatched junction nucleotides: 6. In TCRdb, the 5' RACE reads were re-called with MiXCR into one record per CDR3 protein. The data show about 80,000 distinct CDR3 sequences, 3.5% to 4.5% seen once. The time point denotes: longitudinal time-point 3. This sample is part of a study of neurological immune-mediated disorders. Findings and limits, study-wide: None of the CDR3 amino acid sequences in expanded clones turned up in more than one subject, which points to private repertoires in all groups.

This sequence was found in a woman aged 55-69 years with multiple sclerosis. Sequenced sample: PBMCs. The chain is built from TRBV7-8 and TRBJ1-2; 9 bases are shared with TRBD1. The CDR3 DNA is TGTGCCAGCAGCTTAGTGAGGGACAGGGCAGACTATGGCTACACCTTC. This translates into CASSLVRDRADYGYTF.